The rows below give T cell receptor beta chains drawn from one sample of a study of Ad26.COV2.S vaccination and SARS-CoV-2 variants. This table comes from immunoSEQ multiplex PCR, and its TCRdb copy is limited to in-frame clones, with some not included. Altogether around 450,000 clones are present, roughly 88% being singletons, with the ten largest covering approximately 4.5%. Sequencing used peripheral blood, obtained in a trial of Ad26.COV2.S vaccine versus placebo. The source is a person aged 18-60 years who received the Ad26.COV2.S COVID-19 vaccine or a placebo. Both conserved end residues are part of each CDR3. Each record gives: D gene, clone size, V gene, J gene, CDR3 DNA, CDR3 protein. A D gene is named only where the DNA matches it firmly. Some rows have no size entry. The others give once, few or many, or a class for an expanded clone.

D gene: .; clone size: .; V gene: TRBV1; J gene: TRBJ1-1; CDR3 DNA: TGCACCAGCAGCCCGCCGGGACAGGGGGATCGGGCTTTCTTT; CDR3 protein: CTSSPPGQGDRAFF
D gene: .; clone size: .; V gene: TRBV3-1/TRBV3-2; J gene: TRBJ2-5; CDR3 DNA: TGTGCCAGCAGCCGGGGGGCGGGGGAGCGGGAGACCCAGTACTTC; CDR3 protein: CASSRGAGERETQYF
D gene: .; clone size: many; V gene: TRBV27; J gene: TRBJ2-3; CDR3 DNA: TGTGCCAGCAGTTTAGTAGCGGCCCTCACAGATACGCAGTATTTT; CDR3 protein: CASSLVAALTDTQYF
D gene: .; clone size: .; V gene: TRBV5-5; J gene: TRBJ2-2; CDR3 DNA: TGTGCCAGCAGCTTGGGAGACAGGCACACCGGGGAGCTGTTTTTT; CDR3 protein: CASSLGDRHTGELFF
D gene: .; clone size: .; V gene: TRBV2; J gene: TRBJ1-2; CDR3 DNA: TGTGCCAGCAGTGTGGCCGGAATCAACTATGGCTACACCTTC; CDR3 protein: CASSVAGINYGYTF
D gene: .; clone size: .; V gene: TRBV5-1; J gene: TRBJ2-2; CDR3 DNA: TGCGCCAGCAGCTTGGGATTATGGGGGGCCACCGGGGAGCTGTTTTTT; CDR3 protein: CASSLGLWGATGELFF
D gene: .; clone size: .; V gene: TRBV7-2; J gene: TRBJ1-5; CDR3 DNA: TGTGCCAGCAGCCCACGGGCTGATAGCAATCAGCCCCAGCATTTT; CDR3 protein: CASSPRADSNQPQHF
D gene: TRBD2; clone size: .; V gene: TRBV10-3; J gene: TRBJ2-3; CDR3 DNA: TGTGCCATCAGTGGCGCTAGCGGAGGCACAGATACGCAGTATTTT; CDR3 protein: CAISGASGGTDTQYF
D gene: .; clone size: .; V gene: TRBV9; J gene: TRBJ2-3; CDR3 DNA: TGTGCCAGCAGCGCCCAGTGGCAGGATACGCAGTATTTT; CDR3 protein: CASSAQWQDTQYF
D gene: .; clone size: few; V gene: TRBV5-5; J gene: TRBJ2-4; CDR3 DNA: TGTGCCAGCAGGATGGGGTGGGACGGACTAGCCAAAAACATTCAGTACTTC; CDR3 protein: CASRMGWDGLAKNIQYF
D gene: .; clone size: .; V gene: TRBV12-3/TRBV12-4; J gene: TRBJ1-1; CDR3 DNA: TGTGCCAGCAGGGCAGGGATGAACACTGAAGCTTTCTTT; CDR3 protein: CASRAGMNTEAFF
D gene: TRBD2; clone size: .; V gene: TRBV27; J gene: TRBJ2-7; CDR3 DNA: TGTGCCAGCAGTTTAAGCGGAAAGCGGGAGAGATACGAGCAGTACTTC; CDR3 protein: CASSLSGKRERYEQYF
D gene: .; clone size: once; V gene: TRBV9; J gene: TRBJ2-5; CDR3 DNA: TGTGCCAGCAGCGTCGGCTCGGGAGTAGGAGAGACCCAGTACTTC; CDR3 protein: CASSVGSGVGETQYF
D gene: .; clone size: .; V gene: TRBV6-2/TRBV6-3; J gene: TRBJ1-1; CDR3 DNA: TGTGCCAGCAGTTACGAAGGGGGTCCTGAAGCTTTCTTT; CDR3 protein: CASSYEGGPEAFF
D gene: TRBD2; clone size: .; V gene: TRBV6-1; J gene: TRBJ2-2; CDR3 DNA: TGTGCCAGCAGTGATAAGCTAGCGGGAGTCCCCGGGGAGCTGTTTTTT; CDR3 protein: CASSDKLAGVPGELFF
D gene: .; clone size: .; V gene: TRBV28; J gene: TRBJ2-7; CDR3 DNA: TGTGCCAGCAGCTCCTTACTTTGGGGGGGCGCGGGTGAGCAGTACTTC; CDR3 protein: CASSSLLWGGAGEQYF
D gene: .; clone size: .; V gene: TRBV28; J gene: TRBJ1-5; CDR3 DNA: TGTGCCAGCAGTTTCGGCAAGTCGGCCCAGCATTTT; CDR3 protein: CASSFGKSAQHF
D gene: TRBD2; clone size: .; V gene: TRBV5-1; J gene: TRBJ2-1; CDR3 DNA: TGCGCCAGCAGCTTGTGGGGTCTAGCGGGGAACAATGAGCAGTTCTTC; CDR3 protein: CASSLWGLAGNNEQFF
D gene: TRBD1; clone size: .; V gene: TRBV30; J gene: TRBJ2-2; CDR3 DNA: TGTGCCTGGAGTGTATCCCGGACAGGATACACCGGGGAGCTGTTTTTT; CDR3 protein: CAWSVSRTGYTGELFF
D gene: .; clone size: once; V gene: TRBV9; J gene: TRBJ2-1; CDR3 DNA: TGTGCCAGCAGCGTAGCTCCCCGGGGTTCAACCTACAATGAGCAGTTCTTC; CDR3 protein: CASSVAPRGSTYNEQFF
D gene: TRBD2; clone size: .; V gene: TRBV10-3; J gene: TRBJ2-1; CDR3 DNA: TGTGCCTCGTCGGGAGGGGCCGGGAGTTTCGATGAGCAGTTCTTC; CDR3 protein: CASSGGAGSFDEQFF
D gene: TRBD2; clone size: .; V gene: TRBV5-1; J gene: TRBJ2-1; CDR3 DNA: TGCGCCAGCAGCTTGGGACTAGCGGGAGGGGAGAATGAGCAGTTCTTC; CDR3 protein: CASSLGLAGGENEQFF
D gene: TRBD1; clone size: once; V gene: TRBV6-5; J gene: TRBJ1-6; CDR3 DNA: TGTGCCAGCACCGAAAGGGGGACAGTCAAGACACCCCTCCACTTT; CDR3 protein: CASTERGTVKTPLHF
D gene: TRBD2; clone size: .; V gene: TRBV28; J gene: TRBJ2-5; CDR3 DNA: TGTGCCAGCAGTCCTAGCGGGAAGGGGGAGACCCAGTACTTC; CDR3 protein: CASSPSGKGETQYF
D gene: TRBD1; clone size: .; V gene: TRBV27; J gene: TRBJ2-1; CDR3 DNA: TGTGCCAGCAGTTACCGACTACCGGGACAGGGGGCCCCCCGGCAGTTCTTC; CDR3 protein: CASSYRLPGQGAPRQFF
D gene: .; clone size: .; V gene: TRBV7-9; J gene: TRBJ2-5; CDR3 DNA: TGTGCCAGCAGCTTGCCTTTGACATCCGGTAGGGAGACCCAGTACTTC; CDR3 protein: CASSLPLTSGRETQYF
D gene: TRBD1; clone size: .; V gene: TRBV19; J gene: TRBJ2-7; CDR3 DNA: TGTGCCAGTGGGGGACAGGGACAGAACGAGCAGTACTTC; CDR3 protein: CASGGQGQNEQYF
D gene: .; clone size: .; V gene: TRBV6-2/TRBV6-3; J gene: TRBJ2-5; CDR3 DNA: TGTGCCAGCAGTTACGCCCAGACCCAGTACTTC; CDR3 protein: CASSYAQTQYF
D gene: .; clone size: .; V gene: TRBV7-2; J gene: TRBJ1-6; CDR3 DNA: TGTGCCAGCAGCTTAGGGCGGTATAATTCACCCCTCCACTTT; CDR3 protein: CASSLGRYNSPLHF
D gene: TRBD1; clone size: .; V gene: TRBV5-1; J gene: TRBJ2-3; CDR3 DNA: TGCGCCAGCAGCTTACAGGGGCTAGCCACAGATACGCAGTATTTT; CDR3 protein: CASSLQGLATDTQYF
D gene: .; clone size: few; V gene: TRBV19; J gene: TRBJ2-1; CDR3 DNA: TGTGCCAGTAGGGGCCCAGGCGGGAACACATACAATGAGCAGTTCTTC; CDR3 protein: CASRGPGGNTYNEQFF
D gene: .; clone size: .; V gene: TRBV5-1; J gene: TRBJ2-2; CDR3 DNA: TGCGCCAGCAGCTTGAACATGGAGGGGGAGCTGTTTTTT; CDR3 protein: CASSLNMEGELFF
D gene: TRBD2; clone size: .; V gene: TRBV6-2/TRBV6-3; J gene: TRBJ2-1; CDR3 DNA: TGTGCCAGCAGCTCGCCGGGACTAGCGGGAGCTCTCAATGAGCAGTTCTTC; CDR3 protein: CASSSPGLAGALNEQFF
D gene: TRBD1; clone size: .; V gene: TRBV28; J gene: TRBJ2-5; CDR3 DNA: TGTGCCAGCAGCCCTAATAACAGGGGAGAAGAGACCCAGTACTTC; CDR3 protein: CASSPNNRGEETQYF
D gene: .; clone size: .; V gene: TRBV14; J gene: TRBJ1-2; CDR3 DNA: TGTGCCAGCAGCCACCTGGAGGGGGTCAAAGGCGGCTACACCTTC; CDR3 protein: CASSHLEGVKGGYTF
D gene: .; clone size: few; V gene: TRBV7-9; J gene: TRBJ1-6; CDR3 DNA: TGTGCCAGCAGCTTAGTCCCGGGGGATTCACCCCTCCACTTT; CDR3 protein: CASSLVPGDSPLHF
D gene: TRBD2; clone size: .; V gene: TRBV2; J gene: TRBJ2-5; CDR3 DNA: TGTGCCAGCAGTGAAGCGCTAGCGGAACAAGAGACCCAGTACTTC; CDR3 protein: CASSEALAEQETQYF
D gene: TRBD2; clone size: .; V gene: TRBV5-1; J gene: TRBJ2-3; CDR3 DNA: TGCGCCATAAGGGGAGCGGGGGAGGACAGACAGAAGAACACAGATACGCAGTATTTT; CDR3 protein: CAIRGAGEDRQKNTDTQYF
D gene: TRBD1; clone size: .; V gene: TRBV6-7; J gene: TRBJ2-7; CDR3 DNA: TGTGCCAGACGACAAAATCACAGGGGGAGCTCCTACGAGCAGTACTTC; CDR3 protein: CARRQNHRGSSYEQYF
D gene: .; clone size: .; V gene: TRBV9; J gene: TRBJ2-4; CDR3 DNA: TGTGCCAGCAGCGTAGATGGCGAGAAACAAAACATTCAGTACTTC; CDR3 protein: CASSVDGEKQNIQYF
D gene: .; clone size: .; V gene: TRBV28; J gene: TRBJ1-1; CDR3 DNA: TGTGCCAGCAGTCCGCCGGCGGGCACTGAAGCTTTCTTT; CDR3 protein: CASSPPAGTEAFF
D gene: .; clone size: .; V gene: TRBV28; J gene: TRBJ2-7; CDR3 DNA: TGTGCCAGCAGTCTCGTCTCGGAGATCTACGAGCAGTACTTC; CDR3 protein: CASSLVSEIYEQYF
D gene: .; clone size: few; V gene: TRBV14; J gene: TRBJ1-2; CDR3 DNA: TGTGCCAGCAGCCCCTACGCCAGGAACTATGGCTACACCTTC; CDR3 protein: CASSPYARNYGYTF